This record concerns one TCR beta chain sequence. This entry belongs to a study of technical replicates of blood from several donors. TCRdb keeps only in-frame clones here, not all; method: immunoSEQ multiplex PCR. Of 87,000 or so clones in the sample, 95% were seen once. Germline V gives CDR1 ENHRY, CDR2 SYGVKD. Trimming shortened V by 3 bases and J by 2 bases, and 7 bases separated the two germline ends. The CDR3 consists of 13 residues. The sequence came from a human donor in good health. The specimen was T cells isolated from PBMCs. The V and J genes are TRBV10-3 and TRBJ2-5; D may be TRBD1 (5 bases). CDR3 sequence: CAISEGAQETQYF. The CDR3 DNA reads TGTGCCATCAGTGAAGGGGCGCAAGAGACCCAGTACTTC.